These 31 T cell receptor beta chains came from one sample sequenced in a study of beta chain features in type 1 diabetes. Sequencing targeted expressed TCRB transcripts, as all isolated RNA had been reverse transcribed. Some clones are missing from TCRdb's copy, which holds only in-frame ones; the method was immunoSEQ multiplex PCR. This table holds roughly 400,000 clones, more than 11% found once. What was sequenced was naive CD4+ T cells from blood. Every receptor here comes from a man younger than 40 in good health.

Only a few counts were recorded for this clone. This rearrangement joins TRBV29-1 to TRBJ1-1, with D unclear. The V end lost 7 bases, the J end lost 4 bases, and 13 bases lay between the germline ends. Per the germline V gene, CDR1 is SQVTM and CDR2 is ANQGSEA. There are 12 residues in the CDR3. The CDR3 protein is CSGWRLGTEAFF. The DNA of the CDR3 is TGCAGCGGATGGAGGTTGGGCACTGAAGCTTTCTTT.

This chain joins TRBV6-4 and TRBJ2-3; a possible D gene is TRBD2 (6 bases). CDR1 MRHNA and CDR2 SNTAGT come from the germline V gene. Trimming removed 6 bases from V and 1 base from J, with 11 bases in between. The CDR3 covers 14 residues. The CDR3 sequence is CASSKSGGTDTQYF. DNA of the CDR3: TGTGCCAGCAGCAAATCGGGGGGCACAGATACGCAGTATTTT.

This clone was observed a few times. Distinct nucleotide sequences in the sample also encode this CDR3. This sequence joins TRBV9 and TRBJ2-5; D is unresolved. CDR1 is SGDLS, CDR2 YYNGEE, per germline. CDR3 length: 12 residues. V dropped 0 bases and J dropped 5 bases, with 5 bases sitting between them. The CDR3 loop is CASSVVGETQYF. CDR3 sequence (DNA): TGTGCCAGCAGCGTAGTTGGGGAGACCCAGTACTTC.

This clone came up many times. J is TRBJ2-1 and V is TRBV14; 8 bases match TRBD2. This CDR3 contains 12 residues. V lost 3 bases, J lost 14 bases, and 6 bases stayed unmatched. Germline values: CDR1 SGHDN, CDR2 FVKESK. CDR3 loop: CASSQGGRRKFF. In DNA form, the CDR3 reads TGTGCCAGCAGCCAGGGCGGGAGGCGTAAGTTCTTC.

V and J are TRBV5-6 and TRBJ1-6; D uncertain. The V gene's germline CDR1 is SGHDT and CDR2 YYEEEE. V was shortened by 1 base and J by 5 bases, with 10 bases between the two germline ends. This CDR3 is 15 amino acids long. The CDR3 region has the DNA TGTGCCAGCAGCTTGATCGGCAGAGATAATTCACCCCTCCACTTT. Protein: CASSLIGRDNSPLHF.

This chain connects TRBV5-4 to TRBJ1-3, with a weak D call TRBD1 (5 bases). Deletions cut 5 bases from V and 0 bases from J, with 18 bases between. CDR3 length: 17 residues. Per the germline V gene, CDR1 is SGHNT and CDR2 is YYREEE (reference sequence). As DNA, the CDR3 is TGTGCCAGCAGGCCATTTGGGGGGACTAACTCTGGAAACACCATATATTTT. It is translated as CASRPFGGTNSGNTIYF.

This clone appeared a few times. The chain recombines TRBV10-3 with TRBJ2-3; 9 bases are a match to TRBD2. With V trimmed by 2 bases and J by 1 base, 1 base remained unmatched. This CDR3 has 15 amino acids. Germline values: CDR1 ENHRY, CDR2 SYGVKD. Here the CDR3 reads CAISEQRGGTDTQYF. The CDR3 DNA follows: TGTGCCATCAGTGAGCAGCGGGGGGGCACAGATACGCAGTATTTT.

The chain recombines TRBV18 with TRBJ1-1; D is uncertain. Trimming left V 3 bases short and J 0 bases short, with 8 bases between. This CDR3 contains 14 residues. The germline V gene encodes CDR1 KGHSH and CDR2 LQKENI. DNA for the CDR3: TGTGCCAGCTCACCTACGGTGATGAACACTGAAGCTTTCTTT. Amino acids: CASSPTVMNTEAFF.

This clone came up a few times. The chain's CDR3 is CASSWGTRETQYF. Here the CDR3 DNA reads TGTGCCAGTAGTTGGGGAACTCGAGAGACCCAGTACTTC. This rearrangement joins TRBV19 to TRBJ2-5; D ambiguous. Germline assignment: CDR1 LNHDA and CDR2 SQIVND (reference sequence). V lost 5 bases to trimming and J lost 4 bases, with 11 bases between them. The CDR3 loop spans 13 amino acids.

In the case of this clone: The sample holds other DNA sequences that translate to the same CDR3. The rearrangement joins TRBV15 to TRBJ2-7, with D possibly matching TRBD1 (6 bases). The germline gives CDR1 LNHNV, CDR2 YYDKDF (reference sequence). Trimming took off 0 bases at V and 6 bases at J, with 6 bases between the two ends. The CDR3 loop spans 12 amino acids. The CDR3: CATSRDRGEQYF. The CDR3 DNA is TGTGCCACCAGCAGAGACAGGGGCGAGCAGTACTTC. Full variable domain (rest looked up from reference TRBV15 and TRBJ2-7): DAMVIQNPRYQVTQFGKPVTLSCSQTLNHNVMYWYQQKSSQAPKLLFHYYDKDFNNEADTPDNFQSRRPNTSFCFLDIRSPGLGDTAMYLCATSRDRGEQYFGPGTRLTVT.

This chain connects TRBV25-1 to TRBJ1-2, with TRBD1 identical over 9 bases. The CDR3 spans 12 residues. Unmatched junction bases numbered 0, after V lost 6 bases and J lost 4 bases. The germline V gene encodes CDR1 MGHDK and CDR2 SYGVNS. For the CDR3, the DNA is TGTGCCAGCAGGGACAGGGGCTATGGCTACACCTTC. It codes for CASRDRGYGYTF.

The sample holds a few counts of this clone. The CDR3 DNA is TGCAGCGTGGACACCGATCCTCTTCTTAATGGCGGGACACTTCGGAATGAGCAGTTCTTC. This translates into CSVDTDPLLNGGTLRNEQFF. The chain recombines TRBV29-1 with TRBJ2-1, with D perhaps matching TRBD1 or TRBD2 (6 bases each). In germline, CDR1 is SQVTM, CDR2 ANQGSEA. V lost 6 bases and J 7 bases, leaving 37 bases between the germline ends. The CDR3 runs 20 residues.

This chain uses TRBV30 with TRBJ2-7; maybe TRBD1 (5 bases). CDR1 is GTSNPN, CDR2 SVGIG, per germline (reference sequence). Trimming cost V 4 bases and J 6 bases, with 19 bases left between them. The CDR3 runs to 14 residues. The CDR3 bases are TGTGCCTGGATAGGGGTTTTTATAACGCCCGAGCAGTACGTC. This translates into CAWIGVFITPEQYV.

The V gene is TRBV30, the J gene TRBJ1-2; TRBD1 might be the D (6 bases). Germline assignment: CDR1 GTSNPN and CDR2 SVGIG (reference sequence). This CDR3 spans 13 amino acids. The CDR3 DNA reads as TGTGTCTCCTCGAGGGGGTTCAGCTATGGCTACACCTTC. It codes for CVSSRGFSYGYTF.

This clone was detected only a few times. The V call is TRBV30, the J call TRBJ2-3; D not certain. CDR1 is GTSNPN, CDR2 SVGIG, per germline (reference sequence). The CDR3 contains 15 residues. V was pared by 4 bases and J by 0 bases, with 14 bases between. CDR3 in amino acids: CAWKRPNLSTDTQYF. The CDR3 DNA reads as TGTGCCTGGAAACGGCCAAACCTGAGCACAGATACGCAGTATTTT.

This clone came up a few times. The rearrangement joins TRBV7-2 to TRBJ2-7; 10 positions agree with TRBD2. CDR1 is SGHTA and CDR2 is FQGNSA in the germline V gene. This CDR3 is 16 amino acids long. J gave up 7 bases and V 2 bases, and 11 bases lay outside the gene matches. CDR3 nucleotides: TGTGCCAGCAGCTTATACACTAGCGGGGCGGGTTTGGAGCAGTACTTC. The encoded protein is CASSLYTSGAGLEQYF.

A few counts support this clone. The chain carries TRBV10-3 and TRBJ1-2, with TRBD1 identical over 7 bases. The CDR3 consists of 13 residues. Germline loops: CDR1 ENHRY, CDR2 SYGVKD. J was trimmed by 8 bases and V by 2 bases; bases with no gene match: 5. The DNA of the CDR3 is TGTGCCATCAGTGAGAAAGACAGGGTCGGCTACACCTTC. Amino acids: CAISEKDRVGYTF.

The V call is TRBV6-1, the J call TRBJ2-3, with 7 bases lining up with TRBD2. The germline V gene has CDR1 MNHNS and CDR2 SASEGT. The CDR3 loop spans 15 amino acids. V lost 7 bases, J lost 2 bases, and 9 bases stayed unmatched. The CDR3 region is CASMVGGRLTDTQYF. CDR3 DNA: TGTGCCAGCATGGTGGGGGGGAGGCTCACAGATACGCAGTATTTT.

The CDR3 is CAWSVDSAQPQHF. For the CDR3, the DNA is TGTGCCTGGAGTGTGGACAGTGCCCAGCCCCAGCATTTT. The chain recombines TRBV30 with TRBJ1-5; a possible D gene is TRBD1 (6 bases). The V end was cut by 0 bases, the J end by 7 bases, with 10 bases between. The CDR3 totals 13 residues. Germline assignment: CDR1 GTSNPN and CDR2 SVGIG (reference sequence).

This clone was seen a handful of times. The CDR3 is CASSSIGRDTQYF. The CDR3 bases are TGTGCCAGCAGTTCCATCGGGAGGGATACGCAGTATTTT. The chain uses TRBV25-1 and TRBJ2-3, with 7 positions matching TRBD2. CDR1 is MGHDK and CDR2 is SYGVNS in the germline V gene. The J segment lost 6 bases and the V segment lost 5 bases, leaving 5 bases of the junction unmatched. The length of the CDR3 is 13 residues.

This clone has a handful of counts. The gene calls are TRBV9 and TRBJ2-1, with D perhaps TRBD1 or TRBD2 (6 bases each). The CDR3 spans 15 residues. From germline, CDR1 is SGDLS and CDR2 YYNGEE. Trimming removed 0 bases from V and 5 bases from J, with 12 bases in between. The CDR3: CASSVELGGHNEQFF. The CDR3 nucleotides are TGTGCCAGCAGCGTAGAATTGGGGGGCCACAATGAGCAGTTCTTC. Supplemented by reference TRBV9 and TRBJ2-1, the full variable domain reads DSGVTQTPKHLITATGQRVTLRCSPRSGDLSVYWYQQSLDQGLQFLIQYYNGEERAKGNILERFSAQQFPDLHSELNLSSLELGDSALYFCASSVELGGHNEQFFGPGTRLTVL.

This clone was picked up a small number of times. This sequence joins TRBV5-4 and TRBJ1-3; D is perhaps TRBD1 (5 bases). V shed 2 bases and J shed 3 bases, with 12 bases lying between them. The CDR3 is 15 amino acids. Germline V gene data show CDR1 as SGHNT and CDR2 as YYREEE (reference sequence). The CDR3 protein is CASSFKGSIGNTIYF. The CDR3 nucleotides read TGTGCCAGCAGCTTCAAGGGGTCCATTGGAAACACCATATATTTT.

This clone has a handful of counts. V is TRBV7-9 and J is TRBJ1-1; a weak D match, TRBD1 (6 bases). The CDR3 loop spans 14 amino acids. Per the germline V gene, CDR1 is SEHNR and CDR2 is FQNEAQ (reference sequence). V lost 0 bases and J 5 bases, leaving 10 bases between the germline ends. CDR3 nucleotide sequence: TGTGCCAGCAGCTTAGCTGGGGGGCGGACTGAAGCTTTCTTT. Residues: CASSLAGGRTEAFF. Based on the CDR3 plus reference TRBV7-9 and TRBJ1-1, the full variable domain is DTGVSQNPRHKITKRGQNVTFRCDPISEHNRLYWYRQTLGQGPEFLTYFQNEAQLEKSRLLSDRFSAERPKGSFSTLEIQRTEQGDSAMYLCASSLAGGRTEAFFGQGTRLTVV.

This chain connects TRBV7-2 to TRBJ2-1, with D tentatively TRBD2 (6 bases). V dropped 3 bases and J dropped 8 bases, with 17 bases sitting between them. The CDR3 extends over 15 amino acids. CDR1 and CDR2 from the germline V gene are SGHTA and FQGNSA. CDR3 region: CASSLPRGTPDEQFF. CDR3 coding DNA: TGTGCCAGCAGCTTGCCCCGGGGGACCCCGGATGAGCAGTTCTTC.

CDR3 loop: CSVEASGRQNIQYF. The CDR3 region has the DNA TGCAGCGTTGAAGCTAGCGGGAGGCAAAACATTCAGTACTTC. The chain combines TRBV29-1 with TRBJ2-4; the match to TRBD2 covers 11 bases. This CDR3 has 14 amino acids. With 1 base clipped from V and 5 bases from J, the junction kept 1 base outside the gene matches. Germline-derived CDR1 and CDR2 are SQVTM and ANQGSEA.

This chain connects TRBV30 to TRBJ2-3; TRBD1 matches at 10 bases. The CDR3 extends over 13 amino acids. The ends lost 7 bases at V and 6 bases at J; junction bases unmatched: 7. From germline, CDR1 is GTSNPN and CDR2 SVGIG (reference sequence). For the CDR3, the DNA is TGTGCCTCGACGAGGACAGGGGGGGATACGCAGTATTTT. Encoded protein: CASTRTGGDTQYF.

The V and J genes are TRBV25-1 and TRBJ2-6, with D perhaps given as TRBD1 or TRBD2 (5 bases each). Germline lookup yields CDR1 MGHDK and CDR2 SYGVNS. CDR3 length: 15 amino acids. Between the trimmed V and J ends, which lost 10 bases and 4 bases, there was a span of 17 bases. The CDR3 DNA reads as TGTGCCATTGGGACGGGCCCCTCCGGGGCCAACGTCCTGACTTTC. This sequence encodes CAIGTGPSGANVLTF.

The chain joins TRBV15 to TRBJ2-7; D is unresolved. V dropped 0 bases and J dropped 3 bases, with 12 bases sitting between them. The CDR3 has 15 residues. CDR1 is LNHNV and CDR2 is YYDKDF in the germline V gene (reference sequence). This chain's CDR3 is CATSRDLKGSYEQYV. The CDR3 coding sequence is TGTGCCACCAGCAGAGATCTCAAGGGCAGCTACGAGCAGTACGTC.

This clone was seen a few times. The rearrangement links TRBV6-1 to TRBJ2-7, with unresolved D. This CDR3 is built from 13 residues. The germline V gene encodes CDR1 MNHNS and CDR2 SASEGT. Deletions cut 8 bases from V and 6 bases from J, with 17 bases between. The CDR3: CASEEPGFSEQYF. DNA for the CDR3: TGTGCCAGCGAGGAGCCCGGATTCTCCGAGCAGTACTTC.

This clone appeared a few times. The J gene is TRBJ2-2, the V gene TRBV13; D may be TRBD1 (6 bases). The CDR3 totals 18 residues. V was trimmed by 1 base and J by 3 bases, leaving 18 bases between them. The germline V gene has CDR1 PRHDT and CDR2 FYEKMQ (reference sequence). CDR3 loop: CASSLVGSIQGYTGELFF. CDR3 nucleotides: TGTGCCAGCAGCTTAGTTGGTTCCATACAGGGCTACACCGGGGAGCTGTTTTTT.

The J gene is TRBJ2-2, the V gene TRBV7-2, with D unclear. Trimming took 1 base from V and 7 from J, leaving 10 bases between them. Germline V gene data show CDR1 as SGHTA and CDR2 as FQGNSA. The CDR3 sequence is 14 residues long. In nucleotides, the CDR3 is TGTGCCAGCAGCTTAGTGATAGAGGTCGGGGAGCTGTTTTTT. The encoded protein is CASSLVIEVGELFF.